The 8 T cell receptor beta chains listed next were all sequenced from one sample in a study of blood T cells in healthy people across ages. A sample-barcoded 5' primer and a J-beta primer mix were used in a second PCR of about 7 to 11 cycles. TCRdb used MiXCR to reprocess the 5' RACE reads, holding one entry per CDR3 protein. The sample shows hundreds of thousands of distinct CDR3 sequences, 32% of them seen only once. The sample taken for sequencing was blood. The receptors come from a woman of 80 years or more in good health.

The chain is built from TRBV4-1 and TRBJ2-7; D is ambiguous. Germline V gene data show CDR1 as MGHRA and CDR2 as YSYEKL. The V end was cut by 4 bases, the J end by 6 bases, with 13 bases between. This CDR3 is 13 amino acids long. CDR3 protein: CASSPLFSGEQYF. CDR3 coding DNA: TGCGCCAGCAGCCCCTTATTCTCGGGCGAGCAGTACTTC.

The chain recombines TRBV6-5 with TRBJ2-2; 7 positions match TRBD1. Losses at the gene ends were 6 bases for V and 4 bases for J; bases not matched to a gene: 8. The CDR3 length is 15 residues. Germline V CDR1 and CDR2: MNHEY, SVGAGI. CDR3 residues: CASSLTGLGTGELFF. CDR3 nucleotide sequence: TGTGCCAGCAGCCTGACAGGGTTGGGCACCGGGGAGCTGTTTTTT.

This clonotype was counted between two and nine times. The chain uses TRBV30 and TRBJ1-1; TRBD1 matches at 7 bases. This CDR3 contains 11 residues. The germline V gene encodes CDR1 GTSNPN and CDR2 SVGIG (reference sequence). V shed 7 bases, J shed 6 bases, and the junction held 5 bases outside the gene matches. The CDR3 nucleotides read TGTGCCTTCGGGACAGTTTCTGAAGCTTTCTTT. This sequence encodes CAFGTVSEAFF.

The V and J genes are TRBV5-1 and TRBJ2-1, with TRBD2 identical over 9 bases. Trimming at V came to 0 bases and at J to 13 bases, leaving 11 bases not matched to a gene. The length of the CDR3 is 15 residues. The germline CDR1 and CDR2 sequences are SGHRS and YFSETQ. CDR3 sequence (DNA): TGCGCCAGCAGCTTGGACGCGGGAGGGTTGGAGACCCAGTTCTTC. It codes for CASSLDAGGLETQFF.

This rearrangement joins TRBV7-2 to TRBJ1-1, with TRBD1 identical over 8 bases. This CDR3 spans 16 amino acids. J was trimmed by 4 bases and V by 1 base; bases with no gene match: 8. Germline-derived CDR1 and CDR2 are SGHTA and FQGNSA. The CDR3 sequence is CASSLGQGALGTEAFF. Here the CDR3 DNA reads TGTGCCAGCAGCTTAGGGCAGGGGGCGCTGGGCACTGAAGCTTTCTTT.

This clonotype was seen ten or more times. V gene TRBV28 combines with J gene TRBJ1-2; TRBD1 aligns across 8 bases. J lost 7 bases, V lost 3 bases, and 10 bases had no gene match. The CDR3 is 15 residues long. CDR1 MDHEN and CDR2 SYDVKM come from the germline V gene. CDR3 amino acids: CASSLPHGQGGGYTF. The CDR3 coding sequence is TGTGCCAGCAGTTTGCCCCACGGACAGGGAGGTGGCTACACCTTC.

The CDR3 nucleotides are TGTGCCAGCAGCGTGACGAGCATCAATGAGCAGTTCTTC. Protein sequence: CASSVTSINEQFF. The chain has TRBV11-2 and TRBJ2-1; D is unclear. V was shortened by 5 bases and J by 6 bases, with 11 bases between the two germline ends. The length of the CDR3 is 13 residues. CDR1 is SGHAT and CDR2 is FQNNGV in the germline V gene.

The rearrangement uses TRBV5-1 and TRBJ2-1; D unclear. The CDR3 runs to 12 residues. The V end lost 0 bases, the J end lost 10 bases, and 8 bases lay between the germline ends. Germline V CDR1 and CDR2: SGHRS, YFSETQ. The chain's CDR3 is CASSLVPKEQFF. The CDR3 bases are TGCGCCAGCAGCTTGGTTCCAAAGGAGCAGTTCTTC.